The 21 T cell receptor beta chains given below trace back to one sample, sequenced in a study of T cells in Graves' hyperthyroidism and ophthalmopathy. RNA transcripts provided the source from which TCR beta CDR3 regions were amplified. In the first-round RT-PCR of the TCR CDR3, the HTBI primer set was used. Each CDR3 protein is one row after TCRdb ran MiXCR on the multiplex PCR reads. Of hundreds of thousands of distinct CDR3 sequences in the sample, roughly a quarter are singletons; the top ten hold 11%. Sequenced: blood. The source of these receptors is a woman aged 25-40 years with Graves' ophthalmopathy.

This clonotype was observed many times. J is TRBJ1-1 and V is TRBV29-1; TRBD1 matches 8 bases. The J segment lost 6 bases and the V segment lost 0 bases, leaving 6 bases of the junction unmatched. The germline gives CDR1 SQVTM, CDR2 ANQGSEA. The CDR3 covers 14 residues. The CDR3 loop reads CSVEESRGQAEAFF. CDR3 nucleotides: TGCAGCGTTGAAGAATCCAGGGGGCAAGCTGAAGCTTTCTTT.

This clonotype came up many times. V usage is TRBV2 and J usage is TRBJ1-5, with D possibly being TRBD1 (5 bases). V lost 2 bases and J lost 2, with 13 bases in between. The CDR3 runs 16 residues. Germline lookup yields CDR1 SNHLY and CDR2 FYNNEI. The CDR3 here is CASSEYGQGGNQPQHF. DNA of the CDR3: TGTGCCAGCAGTGAATACGGTCAGGGAGGCAATCAGCCCCAGCATTTT.

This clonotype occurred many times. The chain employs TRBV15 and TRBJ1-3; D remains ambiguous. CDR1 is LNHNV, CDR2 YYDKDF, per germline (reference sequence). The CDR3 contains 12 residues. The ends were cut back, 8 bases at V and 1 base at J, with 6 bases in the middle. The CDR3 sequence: CATRQSGNTIYF. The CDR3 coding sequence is TGTGCCACCCGCCAATCTGGAAACACCATATATTTT.

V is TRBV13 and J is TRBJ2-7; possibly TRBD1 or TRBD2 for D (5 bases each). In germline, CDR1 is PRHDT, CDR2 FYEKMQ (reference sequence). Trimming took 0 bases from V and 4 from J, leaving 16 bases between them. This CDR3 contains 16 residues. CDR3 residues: CASSLGRGRDQYEQYF. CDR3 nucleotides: TGTGCCAGCAGCTTAGGCCGGGGCAGGGATCAGTACGAGCAGTACTTC. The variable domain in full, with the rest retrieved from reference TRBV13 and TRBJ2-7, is AAGVIQSPRHLIKEKRETATLKCYPIPRHDTVYWYQQGPGQDPQFLISFYEKMQSDKGSIPDRFSAQQFSDYHSELNMSSLELGDSALYFCASSLGRGRDQYEQYFGPGTRLTVT.

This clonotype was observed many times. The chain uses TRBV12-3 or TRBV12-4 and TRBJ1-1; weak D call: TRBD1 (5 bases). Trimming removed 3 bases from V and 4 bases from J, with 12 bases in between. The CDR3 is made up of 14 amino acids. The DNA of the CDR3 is TGTGCCAGCAGTTTGACAGTGGTAGTCACTGAAGCTTTCTTT. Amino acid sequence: CASSLTVVVTEAFF.

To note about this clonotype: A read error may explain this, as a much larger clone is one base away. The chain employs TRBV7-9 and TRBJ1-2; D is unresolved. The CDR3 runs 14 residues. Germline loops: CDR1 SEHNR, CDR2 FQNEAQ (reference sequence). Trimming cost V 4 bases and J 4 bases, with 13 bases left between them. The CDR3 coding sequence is TGTGCCAGCAGCTCGAGAGGGCCGTTCTATGGCTACACCTTC. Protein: CASSSRGPFYGYTF.

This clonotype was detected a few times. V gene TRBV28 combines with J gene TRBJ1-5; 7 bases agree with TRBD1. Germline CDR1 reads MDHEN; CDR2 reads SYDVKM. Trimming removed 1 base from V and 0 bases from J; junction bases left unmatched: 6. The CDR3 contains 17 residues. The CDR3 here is CASSLSTGWGSNQPQHF. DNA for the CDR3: TGTGCCAGCAGTTTATCGACAGGGTGGGGTAGCAATCAGCCCCAGCATTTT.

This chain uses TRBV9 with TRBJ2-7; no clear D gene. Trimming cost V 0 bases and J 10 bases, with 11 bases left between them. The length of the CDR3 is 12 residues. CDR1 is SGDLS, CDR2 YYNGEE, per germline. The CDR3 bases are TGTGCCAGCAGCGTAGGTGGTGGCCCCCAGTACTTC. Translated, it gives CASSVGGGPQYF.

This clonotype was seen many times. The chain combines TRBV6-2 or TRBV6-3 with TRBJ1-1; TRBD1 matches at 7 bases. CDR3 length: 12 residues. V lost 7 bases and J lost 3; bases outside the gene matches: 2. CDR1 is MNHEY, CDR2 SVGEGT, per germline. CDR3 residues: CASTGQYTEAFF. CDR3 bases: TGTGCCAGCACGGGACAGTACACTGAAGCTTTCTTT.

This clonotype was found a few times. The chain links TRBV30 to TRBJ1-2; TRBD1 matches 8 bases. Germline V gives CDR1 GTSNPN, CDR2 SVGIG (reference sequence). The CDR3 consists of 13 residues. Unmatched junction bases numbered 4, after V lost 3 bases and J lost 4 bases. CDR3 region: CAWSHGQGYGYTF. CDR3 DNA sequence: TGTGCCTGGAGCCACGGACAGGGCTATGGCTACACCTTC.

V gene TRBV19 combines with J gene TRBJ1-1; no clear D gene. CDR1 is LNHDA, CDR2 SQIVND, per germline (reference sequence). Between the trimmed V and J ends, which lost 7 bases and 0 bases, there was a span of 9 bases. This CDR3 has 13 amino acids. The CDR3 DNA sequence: TGTGCCAGTAACTCCAGAATGAACACTGAAGCTTTCTTT. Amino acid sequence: CASNSRMNTEAFF. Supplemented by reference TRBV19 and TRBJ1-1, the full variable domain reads DGGITQSPKYLFRKEGQNVTLSCEQNLNHDAMYWYRQDPGQGLRLIYYSQIVNDFQKGDIAEGYSVSREKKESFPLTVTSAQKNPTAFYLCASNSRMNTEAFFGQGTRLTVV.

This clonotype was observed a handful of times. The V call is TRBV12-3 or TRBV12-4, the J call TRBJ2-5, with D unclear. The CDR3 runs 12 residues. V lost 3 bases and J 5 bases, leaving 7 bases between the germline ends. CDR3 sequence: CASSLTRETQYF. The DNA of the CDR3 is TGTGCCAGCAGTTTGACGCGGGAGACCCAGTACTTC.

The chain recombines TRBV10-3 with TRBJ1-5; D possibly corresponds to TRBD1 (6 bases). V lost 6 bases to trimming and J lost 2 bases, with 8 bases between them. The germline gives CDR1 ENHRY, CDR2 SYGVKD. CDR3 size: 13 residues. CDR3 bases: TGTGCCATCAGGAGACAGGGCAATCAGCCCCAGCATTTT. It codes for CAIRRQGNQPQHF.

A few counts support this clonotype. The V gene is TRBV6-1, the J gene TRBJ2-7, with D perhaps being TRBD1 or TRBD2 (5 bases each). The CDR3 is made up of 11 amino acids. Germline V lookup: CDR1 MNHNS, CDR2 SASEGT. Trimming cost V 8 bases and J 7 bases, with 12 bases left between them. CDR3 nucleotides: TGTGCCAGCGGGGGAAAGAGAGAGCAGTACTTC. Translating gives CASGGKREQYF.

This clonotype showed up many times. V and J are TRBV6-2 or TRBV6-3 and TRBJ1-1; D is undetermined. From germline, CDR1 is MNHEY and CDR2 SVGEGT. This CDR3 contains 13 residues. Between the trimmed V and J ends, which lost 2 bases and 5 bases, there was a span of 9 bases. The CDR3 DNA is TGTGCCAGCAGTTACCACGGCGGGACTGAAGCTTTCTTT. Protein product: CASSYHGGTEAFF.

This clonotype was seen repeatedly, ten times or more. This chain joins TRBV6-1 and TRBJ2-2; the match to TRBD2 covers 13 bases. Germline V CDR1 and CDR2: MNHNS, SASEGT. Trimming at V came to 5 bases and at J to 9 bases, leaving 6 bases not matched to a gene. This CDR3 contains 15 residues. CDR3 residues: CASSPWTSGGRELFF. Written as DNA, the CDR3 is TGTGCCAGCAGTCCCTGGACTAGCGGGGGTAGGGAGCTGTTTTTT.

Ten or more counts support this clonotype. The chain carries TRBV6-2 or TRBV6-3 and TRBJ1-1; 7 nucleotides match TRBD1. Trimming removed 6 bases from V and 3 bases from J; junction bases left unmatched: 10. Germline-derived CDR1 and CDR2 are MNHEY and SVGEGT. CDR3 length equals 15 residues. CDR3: CASSSGGAGHTEAFF. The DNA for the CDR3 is TGTGCCAGCAGCTCAGGGGGGGCTGGGCACACTGAAGCTTTCTTT.

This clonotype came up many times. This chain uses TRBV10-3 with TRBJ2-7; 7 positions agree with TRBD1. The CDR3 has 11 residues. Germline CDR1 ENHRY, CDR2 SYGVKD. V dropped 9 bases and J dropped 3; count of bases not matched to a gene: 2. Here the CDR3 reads CAIGDSYEQYF. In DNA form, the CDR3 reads TGTGCCATAGGGGACAGCTACGAGCAGTACTTC.

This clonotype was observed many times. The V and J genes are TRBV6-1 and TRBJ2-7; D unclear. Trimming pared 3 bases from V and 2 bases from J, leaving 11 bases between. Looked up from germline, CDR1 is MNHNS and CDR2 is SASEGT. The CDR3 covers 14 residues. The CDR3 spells CASSDGGGPYEQYF. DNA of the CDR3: TGTGCCAGCAGTGATGGCGGCGGCCCCTACGAGCAGTACTTC.

The CDR3 DNA sequence: TGTGCCACCCTCGGCCCCGGGACACGTGCTTATGGCTACACCTTC. Translation gives CATLGPGTRAYGYTF. The rearrangement links TRBV6-2 or TRBV6-3 to TRBJ1-2, with D perhaps TRBD1 (6 bases). In germline, CDR1 is MNHEY, CDR2 SVGEGT. Trimming took off 10 bases at V and 5 bases at J, with 23 bases between the two ends. This CDR3 is 15 amino acids long.

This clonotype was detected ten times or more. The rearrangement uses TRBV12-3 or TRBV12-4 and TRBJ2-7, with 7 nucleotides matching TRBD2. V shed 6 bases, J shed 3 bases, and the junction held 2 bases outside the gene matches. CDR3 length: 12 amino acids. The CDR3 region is CASRREHYEQYF. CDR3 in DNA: TGTGCCAGCAGGCGGGAGCACTACGAGCAGTACTTC.